This TCR beta chain derives from a study of regulatory T cells in long-lasting Graves disease. Overall study results and limits: Among persistent patients, a larger number of public clonotypes were shared (around 2,700) than among newly diagnosed patients (under 1,000). The researchers studied only peripheral blood, not thyroid tissue.

The J segment lost 15 bases and the V segment lost 3 bases, leaving 4 bases of the junction unmatched. CDR3 length: 11 amino acids. Building of the TCR beta libraries involved iRepertoire HTBI primers and Arm-PCR of CDR3 regions. Authors' methods: Identification yielded 62 TRBV and 13 to 15 TRBJ segments across samples. One entry per CDR3 protein, called by TCRdb with MiXCR from the multiplex PCR reads. TCRdb's processing, not the authors' own work, is the source of the V and J calls. The repertoire holds 390,000 or so distinct CDR3 sequences, with approximately 25% as singletons. Turning to this clonotype: Its antigen is not identified.

Sample time point: persistent/refractory GD, antithyroid drugs over 5 years with positive TRAb. RNA extracted from PBMCs served as the sequencing template. The source was peripheral blood mononuclear cells (PBMCs), collected when the disease was refractory, from a patient treated with antithyroid drugs. The chain has TRBV12-3 or TRBV12-4 and TRBJ2-3, with 9 bases that match TRBD2. The clonotype was recovered from a woman aged 40 to 50 with Graves disease. CDR3 amino acids: CASSFAGGHYF. The CDR3 DNA is TGTGCCAGCAGTTTCGCGGGAGGGCATTATTTT.